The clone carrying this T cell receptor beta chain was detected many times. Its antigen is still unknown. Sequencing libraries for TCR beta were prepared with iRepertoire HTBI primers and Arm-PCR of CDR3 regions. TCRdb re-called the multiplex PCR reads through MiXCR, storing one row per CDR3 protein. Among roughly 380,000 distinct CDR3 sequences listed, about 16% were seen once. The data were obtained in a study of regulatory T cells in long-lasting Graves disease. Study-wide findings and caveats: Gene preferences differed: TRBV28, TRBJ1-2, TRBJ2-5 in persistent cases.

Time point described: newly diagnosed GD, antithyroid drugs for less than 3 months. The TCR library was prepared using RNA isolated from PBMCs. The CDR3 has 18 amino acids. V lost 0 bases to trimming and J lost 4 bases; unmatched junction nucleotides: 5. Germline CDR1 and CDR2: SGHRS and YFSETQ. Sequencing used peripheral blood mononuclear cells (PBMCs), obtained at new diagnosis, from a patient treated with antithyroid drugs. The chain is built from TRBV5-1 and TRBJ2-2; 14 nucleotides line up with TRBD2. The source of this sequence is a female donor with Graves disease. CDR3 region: CASSLGLAGGLSTGELFF. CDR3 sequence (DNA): TGCGCCAGCAGCTTGGGACTAGCGGGAGGGCTCAGCACCGGGGAGCTGTTTTTT.